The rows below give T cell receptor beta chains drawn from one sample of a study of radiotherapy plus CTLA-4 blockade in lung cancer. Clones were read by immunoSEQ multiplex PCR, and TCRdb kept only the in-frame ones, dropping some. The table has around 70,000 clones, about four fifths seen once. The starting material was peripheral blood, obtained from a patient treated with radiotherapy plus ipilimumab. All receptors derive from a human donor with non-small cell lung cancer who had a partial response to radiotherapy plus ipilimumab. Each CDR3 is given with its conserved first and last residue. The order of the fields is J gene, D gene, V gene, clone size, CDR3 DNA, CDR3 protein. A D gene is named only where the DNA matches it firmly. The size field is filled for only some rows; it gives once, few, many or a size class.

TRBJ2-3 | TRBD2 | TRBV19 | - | TGTGCCAGTAGTAAGCCGGGGAGGGGCACAGATACGCAGTATTTT | CASSKPGRGTDTQYF
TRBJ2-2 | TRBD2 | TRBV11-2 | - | TGTGCCAGCAGCTTATTGGGACTATCCACCGGGGAGCTGTTTTTT | CASSLLGLSTGELFF
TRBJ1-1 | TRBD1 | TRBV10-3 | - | TGTGCCATAGTAGAGAGTCAGGGGGACACTGAAGCTTTCTTT | CAIVESQGDTEAFF
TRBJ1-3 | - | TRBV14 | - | TGTGCCAGCAGCCAAGAATTGGGCCGGCTAAGAAACACCATATATTTT | CASSQELGRLRNTIYF
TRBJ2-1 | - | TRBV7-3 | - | TGTGCCAGCAGCCCCCGCCGAACTACTACAATAGAGCAGTTCTTC | CASSPRRTTTIEQFF
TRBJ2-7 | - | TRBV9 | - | TGTGCCAGCAGCCGTGCGGCCGGAGGGGAGCAGTACTTC | CASSRAAGGEQYF
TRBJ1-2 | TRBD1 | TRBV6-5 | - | TGTGCCAGCAGTTACCGTAAGACAGGGAACTATGGCTACACCTTC | CASSYRKTGNYGYTF
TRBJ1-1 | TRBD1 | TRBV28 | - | TGTGCCAGCAGTCTCACAGGGGGGGTCACTGAAGCTTTCTTT | CASSLTGGVTEAFF
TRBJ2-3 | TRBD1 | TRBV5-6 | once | TGTGCCAGCAGCTCGGCTACAGGGGGAGATACGCAGTATTTT | CASSSATGGDTQYF
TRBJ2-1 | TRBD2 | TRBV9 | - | TGTGCCAGCAGCCCCGAGGGAGGGTACAATGAGCAGTTCTTC | CASSPEGGYNEQFF
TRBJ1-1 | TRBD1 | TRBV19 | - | TGTGCCAGTAGTACCCTGAGGGACAGGGAGAGGAACACTGAAGCTTTCTTT | CASSTLRDRERNTEAFF
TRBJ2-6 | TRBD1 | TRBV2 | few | TGTGCCAGCAGTGGGGACAGGTCTGGGGCCAACGTCCTGACTTTC | CASSGDRSGANVLTF
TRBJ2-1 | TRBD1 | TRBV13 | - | TGTGCCAGCAGCGAAACCGGGACAGGGGGCGCCTACAATGAGCAGTTCTTC | CASSETGTGGAYNEQFF
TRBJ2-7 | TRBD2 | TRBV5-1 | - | TGCGCCAGCAGCTTGCAGCAGGGACTACGAGGATCCGAGCAGTACTTC | CASSLQQGLRGSEQYF
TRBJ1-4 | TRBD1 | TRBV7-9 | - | TGTGCCAGCAGCCTGGGACAGGGTAGAGGAGCAACTAATGAAAAACTGTTTTTT | CASSLGQGRGATNEKLFF
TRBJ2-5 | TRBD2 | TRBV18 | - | TGTGCCAGCACGTGGACTAGCGGAGAGACCCAGTACTTC | CASTWTSGETQYF
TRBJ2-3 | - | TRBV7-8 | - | TGTGCCAGCAGCTCCCGTGCGGGGGCTCGCACAGATACGCAGTATTTT | CASSSRAGARTDTQYF
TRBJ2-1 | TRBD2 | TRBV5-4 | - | TGTGCCAGCAGCTTGGGGACTAGCGGCTACAATGAGCAGTTCTTC | CASSLGTSGYNEQFF
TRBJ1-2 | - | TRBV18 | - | TGTGCCAGCTCACCGAGGCATCCCGGTGCCACGGATGGCTACACCTTC | CASSPRHPGATDGYTF
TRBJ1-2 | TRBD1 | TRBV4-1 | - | TGCGCCAGCAGCCAATTAGCGGGACAGGGGAACTATGGCTACACCTTC | CASSQLAGQGNYGYTF
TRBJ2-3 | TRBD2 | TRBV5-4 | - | TGTGCCAGCAGCGCGCTCCGGGACTACGCCACAGATACGCAGTATTTT | CASSALRDYATDTQYF
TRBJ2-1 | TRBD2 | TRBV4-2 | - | TGTGCCAGCAGCTATAGCGGGCTCTACAATGAGCAGTTCTTC | CASSYSGLYNEQFF
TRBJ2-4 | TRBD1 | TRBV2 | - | TGTGCCAGCAGTGAATCGGACAGGGGAAACATTCAGTACTTC | CASSESDRGNIQYF
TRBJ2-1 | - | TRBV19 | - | TGTGCCAGTAGTATGGGGCTAGCGAATGAGCAGTTCTTC | CASSMGLANEQFF
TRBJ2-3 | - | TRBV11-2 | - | TGTGCCAGCAGCTTAGCGGTTTCCCCCGCCTATACGCAGTATTTT | CASSLAVSPAYTQYF
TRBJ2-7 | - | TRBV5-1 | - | TGCGCCAGCAGCTTGGGGGTAACCCTACAGGAGCAGTACTTC | CASSLGVTLQEQYF
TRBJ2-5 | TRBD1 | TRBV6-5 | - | TGTGCCAGCAGTCGAGCCCAGGGGGTAGAGACCCAGTACTTC | CASSRAQGVETQYF
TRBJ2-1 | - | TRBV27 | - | TGTGCCAGCAGTTTAATAGACAATGAGCAGTTCTTC | CASSLIDNEQFF
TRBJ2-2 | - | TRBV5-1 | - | TGCGCCAGCAGGCGGACAAACACCGGGGAGCTGTTTTTT | CASRRTNTGELFF
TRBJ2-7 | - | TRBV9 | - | TGTGCCAGCAGCGTAGGGCACAGGATGGGCTACGAGCAGTACTTC | CASSVGHRMGYEQYF
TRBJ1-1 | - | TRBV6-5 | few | TGTGCCAGCACCACCTGGGAGGGTTTGAAAACTGAAGCTTTCTTT | CASTTWEGLKTEAFF
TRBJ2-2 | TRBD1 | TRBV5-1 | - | TGCGCCAGCAGCCCCGGACAGGGGCACTCGACCGGGGAGCTGTTTTTT | CASSPGQGHSTGELFF
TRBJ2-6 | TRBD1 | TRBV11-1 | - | TGTGCCAGCAGCTTAGATACAGGGGCTGGGGCCAACGTCCTGACTTTC | CASSLDTGAGANVLTF